The following is a T cell receptor beta chain sequence with its context. Its target is not known. Triplicate roughly 300,000-cell sorts were made of each CD8+ T cell subset. UMI-labeled TRB cDNA libraries were prepared by 5' RACE. TCRdb reprocessed the 5' RACE reads and keeps a single row for each CDR3 protein, giving no DNA. The table gives around 60,000 distinct CDR3 sequences; the top ten clones make up roughly 0.8% of it. These data come from a study of CXCR3-negative and CXCR3-positive naive CD8 T cells. In the study overall: Per-library TRB read counts averaged about 1.5 +/- 0.3 million, adding up to about 150 million in total. Study results and caveats: Similarly elevated diversity marked both naive subsets, with memory CD8+ cells showing far lower diversity. Higher TRB CDR3 hydrophobicity marked CXCR3-positive naive cells relative to CXCR3-negative naive cells.

The germline V gene encodes CDR1 DFQATT and CDR2 SNEGSKA (reference sequence). The CDR3 runs to 16 residues. Sequences were obtained from naive CXCR3+ CD8+ T cells from blood. Specified subset: CD45RO-CCR7+CD27+CD95- naive CD8+ T cells expressing CXCR3 (TNR3+). This clonotype originated in a human donor in good health. Some clones in this sample may be carry-over from other donors' samples. V gene TRBV20-1 combines with J gene TRBJ1-5; TCRdb's D call, TRBD1, is unchecked because there is no DNA. The CDR3 sequence: CSARDEGTGRNQPQHF.